The TCR beta chain described here comes from a study of T cell repertoires in cytomegalovirus infection. Study background: Public TCR beta signatures were indicative of both CMV infection and a matching HLA type.

In its sample, this clonotype was seen a few times. Antigen specificity is unknown. MiXCR, run by TCRdb on the reads, gives a single entry per CDR3 protein. The data contain about 160,000 distinct CDR3 sequences, 17% of them seen just once; the ten biggest clones take up around 20%. Trimming shortened V by 3 bases and J by 4 bases, and 13 bases separated the two germline ends. The CDR3 extends over 14 amino acids. The germline gives CDR1 SGHVS, CDR2 FQNEAQ. General observations from the study: There were carriers of CMV plus the relevant HLA, and cumulative public TCR beta family frequency identified them. CMV-specific HLA-C-restricted TCR beta clonotypes dominated the ex vivo response.

The clonotype originates from a human donor in good health (CMV status not recorded). Some clones in this sample may be carry-over from other donors' samples. Sequences were obtained from CD8+ T cells from PBMCs. The V gene is TRBV7-8, the J gene TRBJ2-7; D is ambiguous. CDR3: CASSFPGQLYEQYF. In DNA, the CDR3 is TGTGCCAGCAGCTTCCCCGGTCAGCTTTACGAGCAGTACTTC.